The 10 T cell receptor beta chains in this list originate from one sample, sequenced in a study of shared clonotypes between healthy human individuals. Some clones are missing from TCRdb's copy, which holds only in-frame ones; the method was immunoSEQ multiplex PCR. The table lists 2,500,000 or so clones, roughly 92% of them singletons. Sequenced: naive CD4+ T cells from PBMCs. Subset specified: CD45RA+ positively selected. The receptors were sampled from a young man in good health. Some clones in this sample may be carry-over from other donors' samples.

In its sample, this clone was seen once. Other DNA sequences from this sample encode an identical CDR3 as well. The chain combines TRBV28 with TRBJ2-6; D gene ambiguous. This CDR3 spans 14 amino acids. Per the germline V gene, CDR1 is MDHEN and CDR2 is SYDVKM. Trimming removed 3 bases from V and 1 base from J, with 4 bases in between. CDR3 region: CASSLFSGANVLTF. CDR3 nucleotide sequence: TGTGCCAGCAGTTTGTTTTCTGGGGCCAACGTCCTGACTTTC.

This clone was counted once. The rearrangement joins TRBV7-9 to TRBJ1-3, with D unclear. The CDR3 consists of 15 residues. V was pared by 2 bases and J by 0 bases, with 8 bases between. CDR1 is SEHNR and CDR2 is FQNEAQ in the germline V gene (reference sequence). The CDR3 nucleotides are TGTGCCAGCAGCTTACGTCAAGCCTCTGGAAACACCATATATTTT. This sequence encodes CASSLRQASGNTIYF.

CDR3 coding DNA: TGTGCCAGCAGCCTCCTAGCGGGAGGATACACCGGGGAGCTGTTTTTT. This codes for CASSLLAGGYTGELFF. J is TRBJ2-2 and V is TRBV5-4; 11 positions agree with TRBD2. With V trimmed by 4 bases and J by 3 bases, 5 bases remained unmatched. Germline loops: CDR1 SGHNT, CDR2 YYREEE (reference sequence). The CDR3 consists of 16 residues.

The CDR3 here is CASSLAGQLTDTQYF. The CDR3 DNA reads as TGTGCCAGCAGCTTGGCCGGGCAGCTTACAGATACGCAGTATTTT. This chain links TRBV5-4 with TRBJ2-3; D gene uncertain. Between the trimmed V and J ends, which lost 0 bases and 3 bases, there was a span of 11 bases. The CDR3 loop spans 15 amino acids. Germline CDR1 SGHNT, CDR2 YYREEE (reference sequence).

The genes are TRBV2 and TRBJ1-2; 7 bases match TRBD1. The CDR3 totals 15 residues. V shed 3 bases, J shed 4 bases, and the junction held 8 bases outside the gene matches. CDR1 SNHLY and CDR2 FYNNEI come from the germline V gene. The CDR3 here is CASSDLETGLYGYTF. The CDR3 region has the DNA TGTGCCAGCAGTGATTTAGAGACAGGGCTCTATGGCTACACCTTC.

The V gene is TRBV5-1, the J gene TRBJ2-5; 11 positions agree with TRBD2. There are 15 residues in the CDR3. Germline CDR1 is SGHRS and CDR2 is YFSETQ. V gave up 4 bases and J gave up 1 base; unmatched junction bases: 3. CDR3 DNA sequence: TGCGCCAGCAGCAAGACTAGCGGGACCCAAGAGACCCAGTACTTC. Residues: CASSKTSGTQETQYF.

The chain employs TRBV5-3 and TRBJ2-3; no clear D gene. TRBV5-3 is sorted into the ORF group, with uncertain function. The CDR3 has 14 amino acids. Trimming left V 6 bases short and J 4 bases short, with 15 bases between. The CDR3 sequence is CARITGPLADTQYF. The CDR3 nucleotides read TGTGCCAGAATCACCGGGCCCCTGGCAGATACGCAGTATTTT.

As DNA, the CDR3 is TGTGCCAGCAGCCCCCGGGGTAGCGGGAGTGGGTACGAGCAGTACTTC. This sequence encodes CASSPRGSGSGYEQYF. V and J are TRBV7-3 and TRBJ2-7; 9 positions agree with TRBD2. The V segment lost 5 bases and the J segment 4 bases; nucleotides outside the gene matches: 12. The CDR3 sequence is 16 residues long. Germline CDR1 reads SGHTA; CDR2 reads FQGTGA.

In regard to this clone: This same CDR3 is encoded by further DNA sequences in the sample. The J gene is TRBJ2-7, the V gene TRBV29-1; either TRBD1 or TRBD2 may fit D (5 bases each). Germline-derived CDR1 and CDR2 are SQVTM and ANQGSEA. Trimming removed 2 bases at V and 5 bases at J, with 7 bases between. There are 11 residues in the CDR3. The CDR3 nucleotides are TGCAGCGTTGAAAGAGGGGACGAGCAGTACTTC. It translates to CSVERGDEQYF.

In regard to this clone: The same CDR3 can be traced to other DNA sequences in this sample. This sequence joins TRBV19 and TRBJ2-2, with 7 nucleotides matching TRBD1. Per the germline V gene, CDR1 is LNHDA and CDR2 is SQIVND (reference sequence). V lost 5 bases, J lost 3 bases, and 6 bases stayed unmatched. CDR3 length: 15 residues. This chain's CDR3 is CASSDRDGYTGELFF. CDR3 DNA sequence: TGTGCCAGTAGTGACAGGGACGGATACACCGGGGAGCTGTTTTTT.